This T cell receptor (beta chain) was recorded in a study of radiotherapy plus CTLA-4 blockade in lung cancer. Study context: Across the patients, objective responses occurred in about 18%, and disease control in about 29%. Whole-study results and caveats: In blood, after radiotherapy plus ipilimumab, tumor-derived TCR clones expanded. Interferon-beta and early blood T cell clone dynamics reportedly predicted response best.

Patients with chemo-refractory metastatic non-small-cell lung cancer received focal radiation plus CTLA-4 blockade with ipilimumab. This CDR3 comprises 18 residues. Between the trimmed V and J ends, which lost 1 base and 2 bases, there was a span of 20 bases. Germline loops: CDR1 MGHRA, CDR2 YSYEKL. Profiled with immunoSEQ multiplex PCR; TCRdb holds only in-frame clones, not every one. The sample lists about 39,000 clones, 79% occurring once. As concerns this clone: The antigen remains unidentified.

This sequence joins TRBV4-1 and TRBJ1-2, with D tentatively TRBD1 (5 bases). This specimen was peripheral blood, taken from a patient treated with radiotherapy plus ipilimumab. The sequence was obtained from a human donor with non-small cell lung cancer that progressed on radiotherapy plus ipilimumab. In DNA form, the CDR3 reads TGCGCCAGCAGCCAAGGTGACCCAAACGGACACAGAAACTATGGCTACACCTTC. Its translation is CASSQGDPNGHRNYGYTF.